The 14 T cell receptor beta chains in this list originate from one sample, sequenced in a study of blood T cells in healthy people across ages. A second PCR, run for about 7 to 11 cycles, used a sample-barcoded 5' primer plus a J-beta primer mix. TCRdb passed the 5' RACE reads through MiXCR, listing each CDR3 protein once. The table shows roughly 1,300,000 distinct CDR3 sequences, with approximately 59% occurring only once. Input material: blood. The receptors shown here come from a young man in good health.

J is TRBJ1-4 and V is TRBV21-1; the table names TRBD1, a call not compared with the DNA. TRBV21-1 is annotated as a pseudogene. CDR3 size: 20 residues. CDR3 sequence: CATSYITEGGAESSDEKLFF. The CDR3 DNA reads as TGTGCCACCAGCTACATAACCGAAGGTGGGGCGGAGTCTTCTGATGAAAAACTGTTTTTT.

The chain carries TRBV29-1 and TRBJ2-7; a possible D gene is TRBD1 (6 bases). V gave up 2 bases and J gave up 1 base, with 12 bases separating them. From germline, CDR1 is SQVTM and CDR2 ANQGSEA. The CDR3 is 14 amino acids. CDR3 region: CSVEITGLSYEQYF. The CDR3 coding sequence is TGCAGCGTTGAAATAACAGGGCTTTCCTACGAGCAGTACTTC.

This chain connects TRBV5-1 to TRBJ2-3; 9 bases line up with TRBD2. The V gene's germline CDR1 is SGHRS and CDR2 YFSETQ. The V segment lost 3 bases and the J segment 4 bases; nucleotides outside the gene matches: 3. The CDR3 has 14 residues. CDR3 sequence (DNA): TGCGCCAGCAGCTACGGACTAGCGTCAGATACGCAGTATTTT. This sequence encodes CASSYGLASDTQYF.

Details on this clonotype: The junction and the germline gene differ at one end; a read error may be behind it. V and J are TRBV10-3 and TRBJ1-2, with 10 bases aligning to TRBD1. In germline, CDR1 is ENHRY, CDR2 SYGVKD. The CDR3 is 15 amino acids. This chain's CDR3 is CAISERDRGNYGCTF. Here the CDR3 DNA reads TGTGCCATCAGTGAGAGGGACAGGGGAAACTATGGCTGCACCTTC.

The chain has TRBV12-3 or TRBV12-4 and TRBJ2-5, with D possibly matching TRBD1 (7 bases). V was pared by 8 bases and J by 5 bases, with 12 bases between. This CDR3 spans 12 amino acids. The CDR3 reads CASGGGAETQYF. DNA for the CDR3: TGTGCCAGCGGAGGGGGCGCGGAGACCCAGTACTTC.

This chain joins TRBV2 and TRBJ2-7; 7 nucleotides agree with TRBD2. Germline trimming cut 11 bases from V and 1 base from J; bases unmatched to any gene: 8. The CDR3 consists of 13 residues. In germline, CDR1 is SNHLY, CDR2 FYNNEI. The CDR3 DNA is TGTGCCGCCGCCGGGACTATATCCTACGAGCAGTACTTC. Its protein is CAAAGTISYEQYF.

This chain links TRBV6-2 or TRBV6-3 with TRBJ2-3, with 7 bases matching TRBD2. V lost 2 bases and J lost 0; bases outside the gene matches: 8. This CDR3 has 17 residues. Germline CDR1 reads MNHEY; CDR2 reads SVGEGT. CDR3 sequence reads: CASSYRRGETSTDTQYF. In DNA, the CDR3 is TGTGCCAGCAGTTACCGACGGGGGGAGACTAGCACAGATACGCAGTATTTT.

The rearrangement links TRBV12-5 to TRBJ2-3; no definite D call. V was cut by 6 bases and J by 5 bases, with 12 bases left in between. Germline CDR1 is LGHNT and CDR2 is FRNRAP. The CDR3 covers 13 residues. CDR3 protein: CASGPPEKDTQYF. In DNA, the CDR3 is TGTGCTAGTGGCCCCCCCGAGAAAGATACGCAGTATTTT.

This clonotype has just a few counts. The V call is TRBV20-1, the J call TRBJ2-1; 12 nucleotides agree with TRBD2. The J segment lost 10 bases and the V segment lost 7 bases, leaving 8 bases of the junction unmatched. From germline, CDR1 is DFQATT and CDR2 SNEGSKA (reference sequence). This CDR3 is built from 13 residues. CDR3 coding DNA: TGCAGTGTTTTACTAGCGGGAGGAGGGGAGCAGTTCTTC. It yields the protein CSVLLAGGGEQFF.

The genes are TRBV5-1 and TRBJ1-1; D might be TRBD1 (6 bases). The CDR3 loop spans 15 amino acids. V was pared by 4 bases and J by 8 bases, with 21 bases between. Germline CDR1 is SGHRS and CDR2 is YFSETQ. The chain's CDR3 is CASSREQLPGTEAFF. The CDR3 DNA reads TGCGCCAGCAGCCGAGAACAATTACCCGGGACAGAAGCTTTCTTT.

The chain is built from TRBV29-1 and TRBJ2-5, with 9 bases lining up with TRBD1. The DNA end favors TRBJ2-7, so the J call may be wrong. Germline-derived CDR1 and CDR2 are SQVTM and ANQGSEA. The CDR3 length is 13 residues. The CDR3 nucleotides are TGCAGCGGTTCAAATGGACAGGGGAACGAGCAGTACTTC. Its protein product is CSGSNGQGNEQYF.

The genes are TRBV7-9 and TRBJ2-1; 11 bases line up with TRBD2. The J call may be in error: the DNA end matches TRBJ2-5 better. Germline V CDR1 and CDR2: SEHNR, FQNEAQ (reference sequence). This CDR3 is 13 amino acids long. The CDR3 DNA is TGTGCCAGTCTGAGTGAACTAGCGGGGGCCCAGTACTTC. Translated: CASLSELAGAQYF.

The J gene is TRBJ2-3, the V gene TRBV5-4; D possibly corresponds to TRBD1 (6 bases). The CDR3 totals 16 residues. CDR1 and CDR2 (germline): SGHNT, YYREEE (reference sequence). The V end was cut by 4 bases, the J end by 2 bases, with 17 bases between. CDR3 amino acids: CASSPTGNFYTDTQYF. The CDR3 nucleotides are TGTGCCAGCAGCCCAACAGGGAATTTCTACACAGATACGCAGTATTTT. The whole variable domain, filled in from reference TRBV5-4 and TRBJ2-3, reads ETGVTQSPTHLIKTRGQQVTLRCSSQSGHNTVSWYQQALGQGPQFIFQYYREEENGRGNFPPRFSGLQFPNYSSELNVNALELDDSALYLCASSPTGNFYTDTQYFGPGTRLTVL.

This clonotype was observed a handful of times. The chain has TRBV7-2 and TRBJ1-2; D perhaps matches TRBD1 (6 bases). The CDR3 is 13 residues long. V shed 5 bases and J shed 3 bases, with 10 bases lying between them. CDR1 is SGHTA and CDR2 is FQGNSA in the germline V gene. CDR3 bases: TGTGCCAGCAGCGAAGCAGGGGACTATGGCTACACCTTC. This gives the protein CASSEAGDYGYTF.